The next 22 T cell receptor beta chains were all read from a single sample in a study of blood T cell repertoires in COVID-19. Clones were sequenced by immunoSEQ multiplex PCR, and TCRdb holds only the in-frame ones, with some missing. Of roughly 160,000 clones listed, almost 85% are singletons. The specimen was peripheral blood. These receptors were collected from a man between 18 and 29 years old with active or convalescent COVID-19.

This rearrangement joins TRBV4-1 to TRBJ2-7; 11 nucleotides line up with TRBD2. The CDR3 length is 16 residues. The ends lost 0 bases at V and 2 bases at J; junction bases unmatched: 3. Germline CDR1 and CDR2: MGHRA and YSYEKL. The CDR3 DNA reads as TGCGCCAGCAGCCAAGAGAAACTAGCGGGAGCCTACGAGCAGTACTTC. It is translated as CASSQEKLAGAYEQYF.

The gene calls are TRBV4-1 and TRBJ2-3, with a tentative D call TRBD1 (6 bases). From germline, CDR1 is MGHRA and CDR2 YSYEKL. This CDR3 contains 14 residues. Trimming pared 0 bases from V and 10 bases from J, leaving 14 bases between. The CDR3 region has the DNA TGCGCCAGCAGCCAAGACAGGGGCCGGTTTGCGCAGTATTTT. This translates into CASSQDRGRFAQYF.

CDR3 amino acids: CASRGTSGGPYEQYF. The CDR3 nucleotides are TGTGCCAGTAGGGGGACTAGCGGGGGGCCCTACGAGCAGTACTTC. The chain recombines TRBV19 with TRBJ2-7; 15 bases line up with TRBD2. This CDR3 is built from 15 residues. V lost 6 bases and J lost 2; bases outside the gene matches: 2. From germline, CDR1 is LNHDA and CDR2 SQIVND (reference sequence).

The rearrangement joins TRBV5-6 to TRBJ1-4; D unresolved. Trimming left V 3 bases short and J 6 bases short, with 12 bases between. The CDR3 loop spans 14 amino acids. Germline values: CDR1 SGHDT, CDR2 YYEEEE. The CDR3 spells CASSSYDIDEKLFF. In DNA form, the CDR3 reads TGTGCCAGCAGCTCGTACGACATAGATGAAAAACTGTTTTTT.

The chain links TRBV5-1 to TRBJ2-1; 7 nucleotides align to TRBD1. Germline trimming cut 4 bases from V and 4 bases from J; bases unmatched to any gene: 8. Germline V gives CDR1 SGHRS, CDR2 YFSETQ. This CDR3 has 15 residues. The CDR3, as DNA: TGCGCCAGCAGCCGAACAGGGGACGGTTACAATGAGCAGTTCTTC. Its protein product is CASSRTGDGYNEQFF.

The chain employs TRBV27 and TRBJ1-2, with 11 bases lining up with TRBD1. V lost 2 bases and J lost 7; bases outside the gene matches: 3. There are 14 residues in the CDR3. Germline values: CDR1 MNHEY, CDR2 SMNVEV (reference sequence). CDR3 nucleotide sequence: TGTGCCAGCAGTTTAGCCGGGACAGGGGGTGGCTACACCTTC. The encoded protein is CASSLAGTGGGYTF.

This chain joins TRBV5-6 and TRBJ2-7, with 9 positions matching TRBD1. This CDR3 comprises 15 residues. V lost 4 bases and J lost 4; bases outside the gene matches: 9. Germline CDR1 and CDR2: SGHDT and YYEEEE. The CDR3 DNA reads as TGTGCCAGCAGCCTTGACGGACAGGGGAAATACGAGCAGTACTTC. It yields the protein CASSLDGQGKYEQYF.

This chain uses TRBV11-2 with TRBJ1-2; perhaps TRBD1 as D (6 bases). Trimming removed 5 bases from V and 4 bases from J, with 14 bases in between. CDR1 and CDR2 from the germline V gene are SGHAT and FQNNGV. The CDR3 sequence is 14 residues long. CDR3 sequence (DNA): TGTGCCAGCAGCGCACAACAGGGTGCCTATGGCTACACCTTC. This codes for CASSAQQGAYGYTF.

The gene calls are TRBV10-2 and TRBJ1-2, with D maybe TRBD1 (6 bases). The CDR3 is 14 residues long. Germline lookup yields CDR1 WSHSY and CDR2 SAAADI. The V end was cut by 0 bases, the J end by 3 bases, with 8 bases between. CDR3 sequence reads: CASSESAGDYGYTF. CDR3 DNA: TGCGCCAGCAGTGAGTCCGCAGGGGACTATGGCTACACCTTC.

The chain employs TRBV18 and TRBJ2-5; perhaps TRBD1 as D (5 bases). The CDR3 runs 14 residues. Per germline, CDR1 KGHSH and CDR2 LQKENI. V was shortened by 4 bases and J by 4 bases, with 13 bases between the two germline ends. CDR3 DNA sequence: TGTGCCAGCTCACATCGGCAGGGTCTAGAGACCCAGTACTTC. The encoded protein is CASSHRQGLETQYF.

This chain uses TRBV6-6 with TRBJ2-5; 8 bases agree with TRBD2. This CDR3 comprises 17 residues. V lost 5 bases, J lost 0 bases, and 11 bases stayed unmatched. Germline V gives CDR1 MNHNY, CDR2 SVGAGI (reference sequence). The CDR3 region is CASSPGGAPLYQETQYF. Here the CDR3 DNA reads TGTGCCAGCAGTCCCGGGGGGGCTCCGCTATACCAAGAGACCCAGTACTTC.

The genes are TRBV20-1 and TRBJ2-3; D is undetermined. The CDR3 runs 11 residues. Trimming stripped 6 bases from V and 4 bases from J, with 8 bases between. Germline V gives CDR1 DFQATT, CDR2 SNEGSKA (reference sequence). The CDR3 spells CSAAIADTQYF. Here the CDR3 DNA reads TGCAGTGCGGCCATCGCAGATACGCAGTATTTT.

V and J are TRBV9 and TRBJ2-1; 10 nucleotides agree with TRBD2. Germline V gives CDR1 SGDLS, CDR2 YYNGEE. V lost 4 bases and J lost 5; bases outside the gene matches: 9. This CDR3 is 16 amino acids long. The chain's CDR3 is CASSLIAGGNDNEQFF. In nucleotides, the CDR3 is TGTGCCAGCAGCCTCATAGCGGGGGGTAATGACAATGAGCAGTTCTTC. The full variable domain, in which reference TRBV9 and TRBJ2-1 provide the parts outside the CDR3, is DSGVTQTPKHLITATGQRVTLRCSPRSGDLSVYWYQQSLDQGLQFLIQYYNGEERAKGNILERFSAQQFPDLHSELNLSSLELGDSALYFCASSLIAGGNDNEQFFGPGTRLTVL.

The CDR3 spells CASSPRGAGNTDTQYF. The CDR3 DNA reads TGTGCCAGCTCACCCCGGGGAGCGGGGAACACAGATACGCAGTATTTT. The rearrangement uses TRBV18 and TRBJ2-3, with 7 nucleotides matching TRBD2. Trimming took 3 bases from V and 2 from J; bases not matched to a gene: 8. The CDR3 runs to 16 residues. Germline CDR1 and CDR2: KGHSH and LQKENI.

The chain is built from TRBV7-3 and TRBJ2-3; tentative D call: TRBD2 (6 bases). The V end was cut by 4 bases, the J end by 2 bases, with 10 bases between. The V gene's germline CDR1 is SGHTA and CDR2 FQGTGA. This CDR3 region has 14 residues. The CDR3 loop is CASSSGLATDTQYF. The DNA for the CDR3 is TGTGCCAGCAGCTCGGGACTTGCCACAGATACGCAGTATTTT.

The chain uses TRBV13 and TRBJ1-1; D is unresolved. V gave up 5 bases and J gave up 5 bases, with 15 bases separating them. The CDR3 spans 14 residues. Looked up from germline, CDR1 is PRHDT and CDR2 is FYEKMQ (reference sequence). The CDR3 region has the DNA TGTGCCAGCAGCCACCATCTAGCGGGAACTGAAGCTTTCTTT. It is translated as CASSHHLAGTEAFF.

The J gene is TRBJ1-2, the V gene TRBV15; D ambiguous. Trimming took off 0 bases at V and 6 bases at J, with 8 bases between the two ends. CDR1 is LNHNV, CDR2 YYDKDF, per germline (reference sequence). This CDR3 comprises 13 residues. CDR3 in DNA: TGTGCCACCAGCAGAGATCTCGAGGATGGCTACACCTTC. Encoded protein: CATSRDLEDGYTF.

The CDR3 nucleotides are TGTGCCAGCAGCCTAGACAGGGGGCCTGGAAACACCATATATTTT. Amino acid sequence: CASSLDRGPGNTIYF. The chain links TRBV5-6 to TRBJ1-3, with TRBD1 matching over 10 bases. Losses at the gene ends were 4 bases for V and 2 bases for J; bases not matched to a gene: 3. Germline CDR1 and CDR2: SGHDT and YYEEEE. The CDR3 spans 15 residues.

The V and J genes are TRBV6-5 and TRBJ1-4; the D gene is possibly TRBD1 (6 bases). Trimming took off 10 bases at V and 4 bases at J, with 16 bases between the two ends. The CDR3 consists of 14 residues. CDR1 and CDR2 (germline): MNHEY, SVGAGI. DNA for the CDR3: TGTGCCACCCTACCCGGACAGATTAATGAAAAACTGTTTTTT. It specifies CATLPGQINEKLFF.

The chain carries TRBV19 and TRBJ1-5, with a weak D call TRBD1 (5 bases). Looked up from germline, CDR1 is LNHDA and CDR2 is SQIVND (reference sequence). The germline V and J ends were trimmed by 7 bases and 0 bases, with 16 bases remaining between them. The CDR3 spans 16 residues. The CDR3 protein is CASTFRQGLSNQPQHF. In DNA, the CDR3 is TGTGCCAGTACCTTTCGGCAGGGCCTTAGCAATCAGCCCCAGCATTTT.

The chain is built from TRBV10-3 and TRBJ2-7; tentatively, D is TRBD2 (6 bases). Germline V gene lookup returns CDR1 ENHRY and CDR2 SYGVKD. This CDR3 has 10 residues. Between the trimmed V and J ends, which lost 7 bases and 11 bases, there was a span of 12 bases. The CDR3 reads CAINSGVKYF. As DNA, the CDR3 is TGTGCCATCAACTCGGGAGTTAAGTACTTC.

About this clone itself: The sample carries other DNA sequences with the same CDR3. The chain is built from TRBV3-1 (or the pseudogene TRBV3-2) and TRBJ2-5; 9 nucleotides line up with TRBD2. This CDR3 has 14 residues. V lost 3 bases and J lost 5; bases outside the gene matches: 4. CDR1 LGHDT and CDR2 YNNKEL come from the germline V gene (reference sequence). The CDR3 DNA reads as TGTGCCAGCAGCCAGCGGGGGGGCGGGGAGACCCAGTACTTC. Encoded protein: CASSQRGGGETQYF.